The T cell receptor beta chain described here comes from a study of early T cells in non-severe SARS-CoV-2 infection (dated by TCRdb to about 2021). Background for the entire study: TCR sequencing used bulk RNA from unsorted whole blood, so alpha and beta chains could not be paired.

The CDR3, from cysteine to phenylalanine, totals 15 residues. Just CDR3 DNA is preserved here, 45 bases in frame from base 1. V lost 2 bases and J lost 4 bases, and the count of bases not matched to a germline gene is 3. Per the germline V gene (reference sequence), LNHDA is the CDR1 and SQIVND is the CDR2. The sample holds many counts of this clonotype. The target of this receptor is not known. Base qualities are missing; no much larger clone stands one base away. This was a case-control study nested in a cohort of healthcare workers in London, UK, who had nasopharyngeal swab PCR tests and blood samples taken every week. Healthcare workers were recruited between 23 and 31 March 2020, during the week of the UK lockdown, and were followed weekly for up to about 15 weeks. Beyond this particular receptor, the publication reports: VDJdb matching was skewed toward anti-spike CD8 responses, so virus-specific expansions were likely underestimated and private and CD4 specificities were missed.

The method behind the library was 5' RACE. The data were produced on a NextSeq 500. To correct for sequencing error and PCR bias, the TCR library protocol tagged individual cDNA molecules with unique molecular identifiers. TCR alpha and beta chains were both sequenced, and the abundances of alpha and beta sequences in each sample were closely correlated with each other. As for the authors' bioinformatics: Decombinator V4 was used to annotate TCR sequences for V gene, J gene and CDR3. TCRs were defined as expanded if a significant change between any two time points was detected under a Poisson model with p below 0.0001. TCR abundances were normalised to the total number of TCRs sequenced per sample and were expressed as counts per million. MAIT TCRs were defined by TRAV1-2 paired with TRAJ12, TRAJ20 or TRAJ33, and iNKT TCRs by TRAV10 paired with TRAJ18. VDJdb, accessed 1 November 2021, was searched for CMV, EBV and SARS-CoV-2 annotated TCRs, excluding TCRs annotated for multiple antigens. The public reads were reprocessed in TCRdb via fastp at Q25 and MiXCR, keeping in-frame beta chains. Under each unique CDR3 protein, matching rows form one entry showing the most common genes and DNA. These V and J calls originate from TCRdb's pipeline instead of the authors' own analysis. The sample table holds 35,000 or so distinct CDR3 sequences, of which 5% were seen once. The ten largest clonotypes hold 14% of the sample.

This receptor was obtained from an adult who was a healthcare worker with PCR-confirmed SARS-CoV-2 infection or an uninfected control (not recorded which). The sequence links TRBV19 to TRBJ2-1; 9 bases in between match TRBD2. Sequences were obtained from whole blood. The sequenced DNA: TGTGCCAGTAGTATAAGCGGGGGGCCTTACAATGAGCAGTTCTTC. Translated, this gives CASSISGGPYNEQFF.